This record concerns one T cell receptor (beta chain) sequence. This sample stems from a study of somatic mutations in cytotoxic T cells in rheumatoid arthritis. The protocol was immunoSEQ multiplex PCR, while the TCRdb copy is restricted to in-frame clones and leaves out a portion. The data hold under 20,000 clones, with roughly nine tenths observed a single time. The germline CDR1 and CDR2 sequences are SGDLS and YYNGEE. Losses at the gene ends were 0 bases for V and 0 bases for J; bases not matched to a gene: 16. This CDR3 contains 21 residues. The sequence derives from a man aged 40-49 years in good health. Sample: CD8+ T cells sorted from blood. The chain combines TRBV9 with TRBJ2-3, with 10 positions matching TRBD2. CDR3 sequence (DNA): TGTGCCAGCAGCGTAGGAGGGTCAGGGGCTAGCGGGAGAACTAGCACAGATACGCAGTATTTT. This translates into CASSVGGSGASGRTSTDTQYF.